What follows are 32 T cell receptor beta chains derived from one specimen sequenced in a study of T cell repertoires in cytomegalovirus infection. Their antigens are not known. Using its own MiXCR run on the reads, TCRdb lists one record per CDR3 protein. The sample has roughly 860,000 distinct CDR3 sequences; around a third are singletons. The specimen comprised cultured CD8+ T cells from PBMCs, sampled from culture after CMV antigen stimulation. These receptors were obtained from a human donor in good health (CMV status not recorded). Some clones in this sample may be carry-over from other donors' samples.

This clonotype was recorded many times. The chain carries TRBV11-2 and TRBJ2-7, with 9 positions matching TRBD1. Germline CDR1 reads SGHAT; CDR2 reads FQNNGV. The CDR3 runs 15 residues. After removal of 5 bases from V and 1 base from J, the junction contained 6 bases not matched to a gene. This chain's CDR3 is CASSRDRGDSYEQYF. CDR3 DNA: TGTGCCAGCAGCCGCGACAGGGGGGATTCCTACGAGCAGTACTTC.

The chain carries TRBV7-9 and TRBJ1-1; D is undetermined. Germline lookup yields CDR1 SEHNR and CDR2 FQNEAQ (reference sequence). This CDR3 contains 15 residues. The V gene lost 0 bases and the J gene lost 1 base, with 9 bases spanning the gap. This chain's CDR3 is CASSLAEAENTEAFF. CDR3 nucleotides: TGTGCCAGCAGCTTAGCGGAGGCAGAGAACACTGAAGCTTTCTTT.

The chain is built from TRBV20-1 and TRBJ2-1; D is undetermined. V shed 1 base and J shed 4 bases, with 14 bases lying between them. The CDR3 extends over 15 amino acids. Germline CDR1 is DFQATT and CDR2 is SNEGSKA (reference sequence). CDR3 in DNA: TGCAGTGCTAGAGTCCCACCCGCTGGATACAATGAGCAGTTCTTC. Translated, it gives CSARVPPAGYNEQFF.

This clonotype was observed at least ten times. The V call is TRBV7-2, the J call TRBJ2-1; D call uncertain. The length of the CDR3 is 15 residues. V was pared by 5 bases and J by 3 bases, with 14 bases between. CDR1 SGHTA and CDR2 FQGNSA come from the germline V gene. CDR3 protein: CASSPWHTDYNEQFF. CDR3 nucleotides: TGTGCCAGCAGCCCCTGGCACACCGACTACAATGAGCAGTTCTTC.

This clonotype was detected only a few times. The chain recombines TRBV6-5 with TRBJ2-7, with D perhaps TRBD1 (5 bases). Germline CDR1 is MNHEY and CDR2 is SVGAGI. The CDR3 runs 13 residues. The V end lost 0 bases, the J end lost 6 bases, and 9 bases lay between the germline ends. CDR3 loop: CASSYSQDTEQYF. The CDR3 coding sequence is TGTGCCAGCAGTTACTCGCAGGACACCGAGCAGTACTTC.

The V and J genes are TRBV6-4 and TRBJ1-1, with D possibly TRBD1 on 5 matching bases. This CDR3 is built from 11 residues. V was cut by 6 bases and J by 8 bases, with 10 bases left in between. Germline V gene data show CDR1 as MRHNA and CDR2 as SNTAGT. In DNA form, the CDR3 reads TGTGCCAGCAGCGCGGGACGGGAAGCTTTCTTT. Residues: CASSAGREAFF.

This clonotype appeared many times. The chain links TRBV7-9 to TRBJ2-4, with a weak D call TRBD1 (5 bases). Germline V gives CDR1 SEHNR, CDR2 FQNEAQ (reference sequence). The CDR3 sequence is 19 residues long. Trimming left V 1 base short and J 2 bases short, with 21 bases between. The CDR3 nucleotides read TGTGCCAGCAGCTTAGTGGGTATGACCCAGACAGTAACCAAAAACATTCAGTACTTC. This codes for CASSLVGMTQTVTKNIQYF.

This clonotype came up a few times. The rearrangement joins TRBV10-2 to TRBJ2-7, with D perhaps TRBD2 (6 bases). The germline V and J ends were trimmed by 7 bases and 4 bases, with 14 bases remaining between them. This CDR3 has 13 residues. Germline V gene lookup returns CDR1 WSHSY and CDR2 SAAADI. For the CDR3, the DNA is TGCGCCAGCAAAAATAGCGGCATTTACGAGCAGTACTTC. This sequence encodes CASKNSGIYEQYF.

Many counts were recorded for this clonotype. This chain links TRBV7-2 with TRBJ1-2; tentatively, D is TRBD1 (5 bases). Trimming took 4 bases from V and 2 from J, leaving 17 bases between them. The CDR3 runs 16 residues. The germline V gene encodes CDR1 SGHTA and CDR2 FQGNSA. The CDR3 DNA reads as TGTGCCAGCAGCTCCTCTGGGGGAGCCTTAAACTATGGCTACACCTTC. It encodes CASSSSGGALNYGYTF.

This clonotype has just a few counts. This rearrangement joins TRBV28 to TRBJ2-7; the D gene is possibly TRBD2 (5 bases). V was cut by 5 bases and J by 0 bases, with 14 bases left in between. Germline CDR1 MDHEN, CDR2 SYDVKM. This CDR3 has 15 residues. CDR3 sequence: CASSPDSANSYEQYV. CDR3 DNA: TGTGCCAGCAGTCCCGATAGCGCAAACTCCTACGAGCAGTACGTC.

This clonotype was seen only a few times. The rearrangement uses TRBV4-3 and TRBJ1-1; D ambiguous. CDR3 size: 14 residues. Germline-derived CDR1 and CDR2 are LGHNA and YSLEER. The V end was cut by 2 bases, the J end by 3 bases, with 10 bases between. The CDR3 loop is CASSQTWGYTEAFF. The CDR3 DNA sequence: TGCGCCAGCAGCCAAACCTGGGGATACACTGAAGCTTTCTTT.

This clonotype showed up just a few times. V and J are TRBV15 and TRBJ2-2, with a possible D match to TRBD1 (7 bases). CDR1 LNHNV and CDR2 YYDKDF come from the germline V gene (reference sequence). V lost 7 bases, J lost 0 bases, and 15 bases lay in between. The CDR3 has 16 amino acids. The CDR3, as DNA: TGTGCCACCAACCCCCAGGGGGGCGCGAACACCGGGGAGCTGTTTTTT. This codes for CATNPQGGANTGELFF. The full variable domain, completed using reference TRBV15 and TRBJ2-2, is DAMVIQNPRYQVTQFGKPVTLSCSQTLNHNVMYWYQQKSSQAPKLLFHYYDKDFNNEADTPDNFQSRRPNTSFCFLDIRSPGLGDTAMYLCATNPQGGANTGELFFGEGSRLTVL.

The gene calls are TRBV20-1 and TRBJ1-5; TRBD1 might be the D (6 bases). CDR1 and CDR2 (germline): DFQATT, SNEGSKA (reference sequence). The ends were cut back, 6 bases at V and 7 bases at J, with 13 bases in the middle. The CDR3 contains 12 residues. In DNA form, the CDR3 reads TGCAGTGCCCTGGACAGTGGCCAGCCCCAGCATTTT. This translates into CSALDSGQPQHF.

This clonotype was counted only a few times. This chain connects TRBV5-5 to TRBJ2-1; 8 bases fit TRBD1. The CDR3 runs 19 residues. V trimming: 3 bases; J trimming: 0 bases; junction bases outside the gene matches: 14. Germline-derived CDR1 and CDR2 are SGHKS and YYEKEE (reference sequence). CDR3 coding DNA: TGTGCCAGCAGCTCCCCTTGGGAACCTACAGGGGGCTCCTACAATGAGCAGTTCTTC. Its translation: CASSSPWEPTGGSYNEQFF. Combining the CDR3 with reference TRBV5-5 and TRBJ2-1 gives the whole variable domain DAGVTQSPTHLIKTRGQQVTLRCSPISGHKSVSWYQQVLGQGPQFIFQYYEKEERGRGNFPDRFSARQFPNYSSELNVNALLLGDSALYLCASSSPWEPTGGSYNEQFFGPGTRLTVL.

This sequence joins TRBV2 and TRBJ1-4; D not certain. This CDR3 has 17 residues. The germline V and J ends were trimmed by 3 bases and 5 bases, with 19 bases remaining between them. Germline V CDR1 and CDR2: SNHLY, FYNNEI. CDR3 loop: CASSDPGSSVKNEKLFF. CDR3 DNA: TGTGCCAGCAGTGACCCAGGATCATCCGTTAAGAATGAAAAACTGTTTTTT.

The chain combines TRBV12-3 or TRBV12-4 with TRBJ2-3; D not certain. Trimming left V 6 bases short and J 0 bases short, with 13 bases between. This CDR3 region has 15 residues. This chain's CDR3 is CASSPFGPSTDTQYF. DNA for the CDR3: TGTGCCAGCAGCCCCTTCGGGCCGAGCACAGATACGCAGTATTTT.

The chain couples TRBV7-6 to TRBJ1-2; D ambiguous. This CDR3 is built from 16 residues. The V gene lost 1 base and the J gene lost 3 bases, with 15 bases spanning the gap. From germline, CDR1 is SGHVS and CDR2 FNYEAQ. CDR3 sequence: CASSLGGSPLDYGYTF. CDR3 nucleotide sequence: TGTGCCAGCAGCTTAGGGGGTTCCCCGCTTGACTATGGCTACACCTTC. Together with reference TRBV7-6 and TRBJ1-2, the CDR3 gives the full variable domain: GAGVSQSPRYKVTKRGQDVALRCDPISGHVSLYWYRQALGQGPEFLTYFNYEAQQDKSGLPNDRFSAERPEGSISTLTIQRTEQRDSAMYRCASSLGGSPLDYGYTFGSGTRLTVV.

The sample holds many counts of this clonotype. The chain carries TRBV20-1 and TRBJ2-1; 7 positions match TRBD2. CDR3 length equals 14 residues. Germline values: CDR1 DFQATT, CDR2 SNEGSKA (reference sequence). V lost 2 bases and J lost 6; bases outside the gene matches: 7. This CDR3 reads CSARRSSGRNEQFF. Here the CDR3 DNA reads TGCAGTGCTAGACGGTCTAGCGGACGCAATGAGCAGTTCTTC.

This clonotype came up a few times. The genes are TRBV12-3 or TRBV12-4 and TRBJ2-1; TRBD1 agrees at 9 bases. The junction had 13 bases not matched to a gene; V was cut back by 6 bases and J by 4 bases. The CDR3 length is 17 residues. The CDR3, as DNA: TGTGCCAGCAGCAAGCCTTACCGGGACAGGGTTTACAATGAGCAGTTCTTC. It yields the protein CASSKPYRDRVYNEQFF.

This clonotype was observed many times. CDR3 protein: CASSSGQHGYTF. For the CDR3, the DNA is TGTGCCAGCAGCTCGGGACAGCATGGCTACACCTTC. The chain is built from TRBV7-9 and TRBJ1-2; 7 bases line up with TRBD1. V was clipped by 4 bases and J by 6 bases; unmatched bases: 2. The CDR3 consists of 12 residues. Germline V gene lookup returns CDR1 SEHNR and CDR2 FQNEAQ (reference sequence).

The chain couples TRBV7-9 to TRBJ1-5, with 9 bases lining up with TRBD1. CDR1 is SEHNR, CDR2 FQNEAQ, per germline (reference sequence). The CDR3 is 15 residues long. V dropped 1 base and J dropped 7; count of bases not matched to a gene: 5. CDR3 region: CASSLGTGVGQPQHF. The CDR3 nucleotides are TGTGCCAGCAGCTTAGGGACAGGGGTGGGACAGCCCCAGCATTTT.

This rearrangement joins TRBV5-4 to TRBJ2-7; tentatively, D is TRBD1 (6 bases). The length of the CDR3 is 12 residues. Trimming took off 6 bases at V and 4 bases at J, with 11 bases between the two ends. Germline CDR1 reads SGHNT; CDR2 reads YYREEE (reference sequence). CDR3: CASNKTGYEQYV. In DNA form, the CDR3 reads TGTGCCAGCAACAAAACAGGGTACGAGCAGTACGTC.

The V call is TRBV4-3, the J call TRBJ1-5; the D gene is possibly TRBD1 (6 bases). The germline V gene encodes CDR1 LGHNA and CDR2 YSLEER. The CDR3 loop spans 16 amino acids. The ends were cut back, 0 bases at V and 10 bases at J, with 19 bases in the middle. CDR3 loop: CASSQDAGDRGEPQHF. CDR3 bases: TGCGCCAGCAGCCAAGACGCAGGGGATCGAGGAGAACCCCAGCATTTT.

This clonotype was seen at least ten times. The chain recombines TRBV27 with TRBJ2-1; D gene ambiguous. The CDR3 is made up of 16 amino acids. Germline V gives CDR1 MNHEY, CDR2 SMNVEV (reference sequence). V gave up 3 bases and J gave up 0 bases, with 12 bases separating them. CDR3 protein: CASSLGRYLSYNEQFF. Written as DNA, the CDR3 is TGTGCCAGCAGTTTGGGTCGTTACCTCTCCTACAATGAGCAGTTCTTC.

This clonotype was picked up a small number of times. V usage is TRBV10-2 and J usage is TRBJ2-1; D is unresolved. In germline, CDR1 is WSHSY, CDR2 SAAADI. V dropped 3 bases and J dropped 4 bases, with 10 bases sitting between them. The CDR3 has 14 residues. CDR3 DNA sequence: TGCGCCAGCAGTGAACGGGTTAGGTACAATGAGCAGTTCTTC. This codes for CASSERVRYNEQFF.

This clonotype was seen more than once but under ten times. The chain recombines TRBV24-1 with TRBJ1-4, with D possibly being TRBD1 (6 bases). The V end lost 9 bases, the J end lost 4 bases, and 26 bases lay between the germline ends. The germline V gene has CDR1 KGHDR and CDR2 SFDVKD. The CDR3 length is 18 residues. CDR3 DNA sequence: TGTGCCACCCCTGCGGGAGGGACGGTCCTCAGGGGTAATGAAAAACTGTTTTTT. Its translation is CATPAGGTVLRGNEKLFF.

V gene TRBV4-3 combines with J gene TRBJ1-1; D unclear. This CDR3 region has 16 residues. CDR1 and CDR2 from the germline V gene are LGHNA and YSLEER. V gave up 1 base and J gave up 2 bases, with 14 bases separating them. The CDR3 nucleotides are TGCGCCAGCAGCCAAGTCCGGGGAAACTTCAACACTGAAGCTTTCTTT. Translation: CASSQVRGNFNTEAFF.

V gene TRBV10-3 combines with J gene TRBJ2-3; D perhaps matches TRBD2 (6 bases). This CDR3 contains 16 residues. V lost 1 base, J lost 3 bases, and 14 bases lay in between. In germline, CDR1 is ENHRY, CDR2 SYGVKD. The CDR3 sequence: CAISEWEATGTDTQYF. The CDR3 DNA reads TGTGCCATCAGTGAGTGGGAGGCCACCGGTACAGATACGCAGTATTTT.

The CDR3 loop reads CASSPPSIGSEQFF. In nucleotides, the CDR3 is TGTGCCAGCAGCCCCCCGAGCATTGGCAGTGAGCAGTTCTTC. The gene calls are TRBV12-3 or TRBV12-4 and TRBJ2-1; D is unresolved. The ends were cut back, 6 bases at V and 9 bases at J, with 18 bases in the middle. CDR3 length: 14 amino acids.

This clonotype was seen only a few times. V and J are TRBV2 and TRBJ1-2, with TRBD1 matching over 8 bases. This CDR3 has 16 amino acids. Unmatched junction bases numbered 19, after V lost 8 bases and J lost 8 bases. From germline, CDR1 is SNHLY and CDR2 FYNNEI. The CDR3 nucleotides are TGTGCCAGCCCTCCCCCTAATCTGGACAGGGAGGAAGGCTACACCTTC. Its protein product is CASPPPNLDREEGYTF. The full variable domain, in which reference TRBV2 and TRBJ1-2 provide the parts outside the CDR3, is EPEVTQTPSHQVTQMGQEVILRCVPISNHLYFYWYRQILGQKVEFLVSFYNNEISEKSEIFDDQFSVERPDGSNFTLKIRSTKLEDSAMYFCASPPPNLDREEGYTFGSGTRLTVV.

This chain's CDR3 is CASSIRENEQFF. DNA of the CDR3: TGTGCCAGCAGTATCAGGGAAAATGAGCAGTTCTTC. The V gene is TRBV9, the J gene TRBJ2-1; possible D gene TRBD1, 5 bases. V was pared by 5 bases and J by 7 bases, with 10 bases between. Per germline, CDR1 SGDLS and CDR2 YYNGEE. This CDR3 region has 12 residues. The variable domain in full, completed from reference TRBV9 and TRBJ2-1, reads DSGVTQTPKHLITATGQRVTLRCSPRSGDLSVYWYQQSLDQGLQFLIQYYNGEERAKGNILERFSAQQFPDLHSELNLSSLELGDSALYFCASSIRENEQFFGPGTRLTVL.

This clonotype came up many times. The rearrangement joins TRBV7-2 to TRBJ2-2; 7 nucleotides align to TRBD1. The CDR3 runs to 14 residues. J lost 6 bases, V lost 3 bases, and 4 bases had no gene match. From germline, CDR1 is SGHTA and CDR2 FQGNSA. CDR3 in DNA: TGTGCCAGCAGCTTCCCGACAGGGCCCGGGGAGCTGTTTTTT. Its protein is CASSFPTGPGELFF.